The clone carrying this T cell receptor beta chain was seen only a few times. What it recognizes is unknown. Possible read error: a much larger clone is one base away. This entry belongs to a study of blood T cells in healthy people across ages. The authors ran a second PCR of about 7 to 11 cycles using a sample-barcoded 5' primer and a J-beta primer mix. A template-switch adaptor with 12 random nucleotides tagged each cDNA molecule. CDR3-containing paired-end reads numbering at least 2.5 million came from each sample. A single record per CDR3 protein comes from TCRdb applying MiXCR to the 5' RACE reads. This table has roughly 650,000 distinct CDR3 sequences, about 30% appearing once. The germline gives CDR1 DFQATT, CDR2 SNEGSKA (reference sequence). The CDR3 is made up of 15 amino acids. Isolation yielded PBMCs, at least 7 million per sample, in every case. Regarding the study as a whole: When one million T cells were used, diversity estimates were thought to be underestimates.

The clonotype was recovered from a woman over 75 in good health. Specimen: blood. The chain uses TRBV20-1 and TRBJ2-1, with unresolved D. This CDR3 reads CSARDPRGSYNKQFF. CDR3 DNA: TGCAGTGCTAGAGATCCCCGCGGCAGTTACAATAAGCAGTTCTTC.